Listed here are 5 T cell receptor beta chains from one sample, sequenced in a study of T cells in Graves' hyperthyroidism and ophthalmopathy. TCR beta CDR3 sequences were amplified from RNA transcripts. HTBI primers were the set used in a first-round RT-PCR of the TCR CDR3. TCRdb re-analysed the multiplex PCR reads in MiXCR, keeping a single row per CDR3 protein. Found here are approximately 510,000 distinct CDR3 sequences, around 20% of them singletons; the top ten hold around 27%. The sample was blood. These receptors came from a man aged 18 to 30 with Graves' hyperthyroidism.

This clonotype was seen at least ten times. The rearrangement links TRBV4-1 to TRBJ2-7; 11 nucleotides line up with TRBD1. The CDR3 is made up of 15 amino acids. V dropped 3 bases and J dropped 6; count of bases not matched to a gene: 7. The V gene's germline CDR1 is MGHRA and CDR2 YSYEKL. The CDR3 nucleotides are TGCGCCAGCAGCCATATCGCCGGGACAGGGGGCGAGCAGTACTTC. This sequence encodes CASSHIAGTGGEQYF.

This clonotype was seen at least ten times. The chain carries TRBV12-3 or TRBV12-4 and TRBJ2-7, with 8 bases identical to TRBD2. CDR3 size: 13 residues. The V and J ends lost 3 bases and 5 bases, in that order; junction bases with no gene match: 3. The CDR3 region is CASSLTGGDEQYF. Written as DNA, the CDR3 is TGTGCCAGCAGTTTGACGGGGGGGGACGAGCAGTACTTC.

The V call is TRBV11-3, the J call TRBJ2-7; D is ambiguous. The germline gives CDR1 SGHNT, CDR2 YENEEA. This CDR3 region has 14 residues. V dropped 2 bases and J dropped 0 bases, with 8 bases sitting between them. Here the CDR3 reads CASSLSFSSYEQYF. As DNA, the CDR3 is TGTGCCAGCAGCTTATCCTTCTCCTCCTACGAGCAGTACTTC.

The chain links TRBV12-3 or TRBV12-4 to TRBJ2-7; TRBD1 matches at 8 bases. J lost 7 bases, V lost 5 bases, and 4 bases had no gene match. The CDR3 sequence is 12 residues long. The CDR3, as DNA: TGTGCCAGCAGTCAGGGGGCGAGGGAGCAGTACTTC. This codes for CASSQGAREQYF.

There are many counts of this clonotype. The rearrangement joins TRBV7-6 to TRBJ1-2; 12 nucleotides match TRBD1. The CDR3 runs 14 residues. From germline, CDR1 is SGHVS and CDR2 FNYEAQ. V lost 5 bases and J lost 8; bases outside the gene matches: 6. The CDR3 sequence: CASSGTGGAEGYTF. CDR3 bases: TGTGCCAGCAGCGGGACAGGGGGCGCGGAAGGCTACACCTTC.